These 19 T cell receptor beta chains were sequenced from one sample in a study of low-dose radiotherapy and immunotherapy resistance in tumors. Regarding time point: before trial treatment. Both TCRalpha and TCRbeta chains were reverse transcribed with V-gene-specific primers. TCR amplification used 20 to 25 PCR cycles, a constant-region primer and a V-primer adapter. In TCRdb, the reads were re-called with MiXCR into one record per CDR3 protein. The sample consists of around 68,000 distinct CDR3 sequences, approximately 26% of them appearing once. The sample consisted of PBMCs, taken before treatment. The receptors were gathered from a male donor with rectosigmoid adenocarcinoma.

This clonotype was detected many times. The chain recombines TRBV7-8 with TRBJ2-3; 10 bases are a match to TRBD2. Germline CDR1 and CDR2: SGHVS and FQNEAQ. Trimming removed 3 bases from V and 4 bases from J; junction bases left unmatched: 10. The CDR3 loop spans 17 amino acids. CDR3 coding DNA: TGTGCCAGCAGCTTTAAGAGCGGGAGGGCGTTGGCAGATACGCAGTATTTT. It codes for CASSFKSGRALADTQYF.

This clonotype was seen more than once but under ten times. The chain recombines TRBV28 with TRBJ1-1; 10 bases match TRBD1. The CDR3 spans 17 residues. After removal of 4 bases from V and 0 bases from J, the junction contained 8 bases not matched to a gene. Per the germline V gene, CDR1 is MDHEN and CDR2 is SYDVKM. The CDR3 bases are TGTGCCAGCAGTTCCCGGACAGGGGGGCGGGTGAACACTGAAGCTTTCTTT. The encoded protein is CASSSRTGGRVNTEAFF.

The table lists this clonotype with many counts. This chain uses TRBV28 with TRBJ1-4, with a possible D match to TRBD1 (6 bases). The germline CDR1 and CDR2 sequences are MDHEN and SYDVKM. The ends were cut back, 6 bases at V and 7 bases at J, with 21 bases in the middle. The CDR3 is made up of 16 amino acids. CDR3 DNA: TGTGCCAGCAGGCCCCTGGGACAAGGTGGTGGTGAAAAACTGTTTTTT. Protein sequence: CASRPLGQGGGEKLFF. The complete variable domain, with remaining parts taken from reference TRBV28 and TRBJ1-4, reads DVKVTQSSRYLVKRTGEKVFLECVQDMDHENMFWYRQDPGLGLRLIYFSYDVKMKEKGDIPEGYSVSREKKERFSLILESASTNQTSMYLCASRPLGQGGGEKLFFGSGTQLSVL.

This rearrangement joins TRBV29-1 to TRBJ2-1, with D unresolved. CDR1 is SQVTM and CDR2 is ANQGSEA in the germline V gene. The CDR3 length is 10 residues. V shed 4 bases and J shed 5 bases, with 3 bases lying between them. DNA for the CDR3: TGCAGCGTTGGAAACAATGAGCAGTTCTTC. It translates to CSVGNNEQFF.

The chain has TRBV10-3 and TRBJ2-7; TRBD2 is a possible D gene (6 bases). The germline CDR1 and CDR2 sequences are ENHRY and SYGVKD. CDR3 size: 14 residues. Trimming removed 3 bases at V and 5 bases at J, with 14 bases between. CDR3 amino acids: CAISDRGGGNEQYF. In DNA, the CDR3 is TGTGCCATCAGTGATAGGGGTGGGGGGAACGAGCAGTACTTC.

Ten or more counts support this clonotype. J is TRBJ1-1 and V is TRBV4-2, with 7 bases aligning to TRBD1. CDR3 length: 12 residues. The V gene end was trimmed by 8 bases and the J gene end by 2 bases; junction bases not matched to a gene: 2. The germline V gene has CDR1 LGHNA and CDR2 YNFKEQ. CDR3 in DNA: TGTGCCAGCGGGACAGCAAACACTGAAGCTTTCTTT. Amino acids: CASGTANTEAFF.

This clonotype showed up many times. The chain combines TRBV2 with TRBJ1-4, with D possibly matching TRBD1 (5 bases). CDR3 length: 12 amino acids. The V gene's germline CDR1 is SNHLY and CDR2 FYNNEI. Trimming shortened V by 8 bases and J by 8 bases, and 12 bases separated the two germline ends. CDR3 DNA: TGTGCCAGCGTACCAGGGCAGGAAAAACTGTTTTTT. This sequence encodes CASVPGQEKLFF.

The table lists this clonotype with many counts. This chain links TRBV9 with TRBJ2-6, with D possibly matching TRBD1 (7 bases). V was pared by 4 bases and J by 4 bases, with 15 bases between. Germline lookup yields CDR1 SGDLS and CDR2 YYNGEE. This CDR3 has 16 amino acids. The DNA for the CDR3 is TGTGCCAGCAGCAAAGAGGGGGCGGGGGGGGCCAACGTCCTGACTTTC. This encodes CASSKEGAGGANVLTF.

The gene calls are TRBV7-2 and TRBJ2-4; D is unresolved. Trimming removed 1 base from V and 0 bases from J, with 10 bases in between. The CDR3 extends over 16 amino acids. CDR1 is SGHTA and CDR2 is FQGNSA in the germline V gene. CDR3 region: CASSLDTGIAKNIQYF. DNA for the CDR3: TGTGCCAGCAGCTTAGACACTGGGATAGCCAAAAACATTCAGTACTTC.

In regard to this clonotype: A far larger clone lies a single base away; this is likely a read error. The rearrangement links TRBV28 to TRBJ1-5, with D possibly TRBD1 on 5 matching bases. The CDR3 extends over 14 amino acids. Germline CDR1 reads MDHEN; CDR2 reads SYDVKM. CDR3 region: CASRTGGFNLPQHF. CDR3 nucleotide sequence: TGTGCCAGCAGGACCGGGGGGTTCAATCTGCCCCAGCATTTT.

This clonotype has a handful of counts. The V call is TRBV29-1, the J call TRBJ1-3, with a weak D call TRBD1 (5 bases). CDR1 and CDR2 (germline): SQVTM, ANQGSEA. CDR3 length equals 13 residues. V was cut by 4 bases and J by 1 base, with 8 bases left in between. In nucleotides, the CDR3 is TGCAGCGTTGCATCAGGGTCTGGAAACACCATATATTTT. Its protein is CSVASGSGNTIYF.

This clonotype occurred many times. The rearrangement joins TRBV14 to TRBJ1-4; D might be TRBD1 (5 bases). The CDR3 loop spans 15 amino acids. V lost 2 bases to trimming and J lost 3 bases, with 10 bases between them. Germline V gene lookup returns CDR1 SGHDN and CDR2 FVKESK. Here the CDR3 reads CASSQWLGPNEKLFF. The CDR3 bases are TGTGCCAGCAGCCAATGGCTGGGACCTAATGAAAAACTGTTTTTT.

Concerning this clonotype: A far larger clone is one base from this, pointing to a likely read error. The CDR3 nucleotides are TGTGCCAGCATCCAGGAAGGGCCTGCCAAAAACATTCAGTACTTC. It specifies CASIQEGPAKNIQYF. This sequence joins TRBV13 and TRBJ2-4; D is unclear. Germline values: CDR1 PRHDT, CDR2 FYEKMQ (reference sequence). V gave up 7 bases and J gave up 1 base, with 14 bases separating them. The CDR3 length is 15 residues.

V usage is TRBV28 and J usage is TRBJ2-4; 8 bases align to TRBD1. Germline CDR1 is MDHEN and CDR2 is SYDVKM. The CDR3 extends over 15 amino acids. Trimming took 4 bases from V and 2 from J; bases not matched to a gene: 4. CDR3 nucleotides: TGTGCCAGCAGTTCAGGGGGCTTGACCAAAAACATTCAGTACTTC. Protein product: CASSSGGLTKNIQYF.

The CDR3 sequence: CASSLDTGVSGNTIYF. The CDR3, as DNA: TGTGCCAGCAGTTTAGACACAGGGGTCTCTGGAAACACCATATATTTT. The rearrangement uses TRBV28 and TRBJ1-3; TRBD1 aligns across 7 bases. V lost 2 bases to trimming and J lost 0 bases; unmatched junction nucleotides: 4. Germline CDR1 MDHEN, CDR2 SYDVKM. The CDR3 runs 16 residues.

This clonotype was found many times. CDR3 amino acids: CASSPGGSDGYTF. The CDR3 region has the DNA TGTGCCAGCAGCCCAGGGGGCTCAGATGGCTACACCTTC. The chain is built from TRBV12-3 or TRBV12-4 and TRBJ1-2, with TRBD1 identical over 8 bases. V lost 6 bases and J lost 6; bases outside the gene matches: 6. The CDR3 extends over 13 amino acids.

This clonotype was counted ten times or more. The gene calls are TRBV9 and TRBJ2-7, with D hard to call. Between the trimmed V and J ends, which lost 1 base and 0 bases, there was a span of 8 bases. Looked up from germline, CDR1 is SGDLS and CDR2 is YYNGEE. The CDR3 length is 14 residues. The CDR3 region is CASSVSPSSYEQYF. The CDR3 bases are TGTGCCAGCAGCGTAAGTCCTAGCTCCTACGAGCAGTACTTC. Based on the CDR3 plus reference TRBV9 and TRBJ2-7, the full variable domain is DSGVTQTPKHLITATGQRVTLRCSPRSGDLSVYWYQQSLDQGLQFLIQYYNGEERAKGNILERFSAQQFPDLHSELNLSSLELGDSALYFCASSVSPSSYEQYFGPGTRLTVT.

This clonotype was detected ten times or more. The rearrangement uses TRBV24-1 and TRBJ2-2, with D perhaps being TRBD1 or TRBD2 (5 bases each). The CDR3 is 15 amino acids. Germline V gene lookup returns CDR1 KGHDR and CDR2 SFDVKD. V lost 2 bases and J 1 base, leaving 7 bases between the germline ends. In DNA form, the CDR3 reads TGTGCCACCAGTGATTCGGGGCTGAACACCGGGGAGCTGTTTTTT. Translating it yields CATSDSGLNTGELFF.

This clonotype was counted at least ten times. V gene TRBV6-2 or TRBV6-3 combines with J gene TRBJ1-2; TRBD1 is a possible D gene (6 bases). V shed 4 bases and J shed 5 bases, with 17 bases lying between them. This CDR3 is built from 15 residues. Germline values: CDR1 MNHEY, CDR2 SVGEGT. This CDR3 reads CASSFSQGPGYGYTF. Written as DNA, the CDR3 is TGTGCCAGCAGTTTCTCCCAGGGGCCTGGGTATGGCTACACCTTC.